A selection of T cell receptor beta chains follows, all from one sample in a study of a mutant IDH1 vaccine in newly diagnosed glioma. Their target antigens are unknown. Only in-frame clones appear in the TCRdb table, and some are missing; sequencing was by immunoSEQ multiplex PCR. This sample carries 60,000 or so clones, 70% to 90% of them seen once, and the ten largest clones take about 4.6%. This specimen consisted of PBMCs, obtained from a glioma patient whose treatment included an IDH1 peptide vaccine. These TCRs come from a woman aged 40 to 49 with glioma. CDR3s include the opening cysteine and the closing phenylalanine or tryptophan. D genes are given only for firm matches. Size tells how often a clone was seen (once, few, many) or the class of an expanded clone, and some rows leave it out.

CDR3aa: CASKFHGNTEAFF; CDR3nt: TGTGCCAGCAAGTTCCACGGGAACACTGAAGCTTTCTTT; j_gene: TRBJ1-1; v_gene: TRBV2; abundance: few; d_gene: -
CDR3aa: CASSGWGNYGYTF; CDR3nt: TGCGCCAGCAGCGGTTGGGGTAACTATGGCTACACCTTC; j_gene: TRBJ1-2; v_gene: TRBV5-1; abundance: -; d_gene: -
CDR3aa: CASSVAFSTDTQYF; CDR3nt: TGTGCCAGCAGCGTAGCCTTCAGCACAGATACGCAGTATTTT; j_gene: TRBJ2-3; v_gene: TRBV9; abundance: -; d_gene: -
CDR3aa: CASSHPWGRLSF; CDR3nt: TGTGCCAGCAGTCATCCGTGGGGAAGGCTCTCCTTC; j_gene: TRBJ1-2; v_gene: TRBV27; abundance: -; d_gene: -
CDR3aa: CASQLAFGGYEQYF; CDR3nt: TGTGCCAGCCAACTAGCCTTTGGGGGCTACGAGCAGTACTTC; j_gene: TRBJ2-7; v_gene: TRBV11-2; abundance: -; d_gene: -
CDR3aa: CASTGTGNTGELFF; CDR3nt: TGTGCCAGCACCGGGACGGGGAACACCGGGGAGCTGTTTTTT; j_gene: TRBJ2-2; v_gene: TRBV2; abundance: -; d_gene: -
CDR3aa: CASSEDGLSQPQHF; CDR3nt: TGTGCCAGCAGTGAAGACGGGTTGAGTCAGCCCCAGCATTTT; j_gene: TRBJ1-5; v_gene: TRBV6-1; abundance: -; d_gene: -
CDR3aa: CASRDRAYEQYF; CDR3nt: TGCGCCAGCAGGGACAGGGCCTACGAGCAGTACTTC; j_gene: TRBJ2-7; v_gene: TRBV10-2; abundance: -; d_gene: TRBD1
CDR3aa: CASSYQGQLNEKLFF; CDR3nt: TGTGCCAGCAGTTATCAAGGACAGCTCAATGAAAAACTGTTTTTT; j_gene: TRBJ1-4; v_gene: TRBV2; abundance: -; d_gene: -
CDR3aa: CASSIGGRGYEQYF; CDR3nt: TGTGCCAGTAGTATTGGTGGCAGGGGCTACGAGCAGTACTTC; j_gene: TRBJ2-7; v_gene: TRBV19; abundance: -; d_gene: -
CDR3aa: CASSPGQGSGTQYF; CDR3nt: TGTGCCAGCAGCCCCGGACAGGGGTCGGGGACCCAGTACTTC; j_gene: TRBJ2-5; v_gene: TRBV7-2; abundance: -; d_gene: TRBD1
CDR3aa: CASSPGRVYQQFF; CDR3nt: TGCGCCAGCAGCCCCGGTAGGGTGTATCAGCAGTTCTTC; j_gene: TRBJ2-1; v_gene: TRBV4-1; abundance: -; d_gene: -
CDR3aa: CSGGRHGRAGPTEAFF; CDR3nt: TGCAGCGGCGGTCGCCACGGACGGGCAGGACCCACTGAAGCTTTCTTT; j_gene: TRBJ1-1; v_gene: TRBV29-1; abundance: -; d_gene: -
CDR3aa: CASSLSSGSEKLFF; CDR3nt: TGTGCCAGCAGCTTATCTAGTGGTAGCGAAAAACTGTTTTTT; j_gene: TRBJ1-4; v_gene: TRBV11-2; abundance: -; d_gene: -
CDR3aa: CSADGTQSQYF; CDR3nt: TGCAGTGCCGACGGAACACAGTCCCAGTACTTC; j_gene: TRBJ2-5; v_gene: TRBV20-1; abundance: once; d_gene: -
CDR3aa: CSARREIEQYF; CDR3nt: TGCAGTGCTCGCAGGGAGATCGAGCAGTACTTC; j_gene: TRBJ2-7; v_gene: TRBV20-1; abundance: -; d_gene: -
CDR3aa: CASSETGFGETQYF; CDR3nt: TGTGCCAGCAGTGAAACTGGGTTCGGAGAGACCCAGTACTTC; j_gene: TRBJ2-5; v_gene: TRBV6-1; abundance: -; d_gene: -
CDR3aa: CASSSIVDHTEAFF; CDR3nt: TGTGCCAGCAGCTCCATTGTCGACCACACTGAAGCTTTCTTT; j_gene: TRBJ1-1; v_gene: TRBV6-5; abundance: -; d_gene: -
CDR3aa: CASSTYRVGNQPQHF; CDR3nt: TGTGCCAGTAGTACCTACAGGGTAGGTAATCAGCCCCAGCATTTT; j_gene: TRBJ1-5; v_gene: TRBV19; abundance: -; d_gene: -
CDR3aa: CASSQGVYEQYF; CDR3nt: TGTGCCAGCAGCCAAGGGGTCTACGAGCAGTACTTC; j_gene: TRBJ2-7; v_gene: TRBV4-2; abundance: -; d_gene: -
CDR3aa: CASSPRQGGQPQHF; CDR3nt: TGTGCCAGCAGCCCGCGACAGGGTGGGCAGCCCCAGCATTTT; j_gene: TRBJ1-5; v_gene: TRBV9; abundance: -; d_gene: TRBD1
CDR3aa: CASSPGQGGPNEQFF; CDR3nt: TGTGCCAGCAGCCCGGGGCAGGGAGGCCCAAATGAGCAGTTCTTC; j_gene: TRBJ2-1; v_gene: TRBV2; abundance: -; d_gene: -
CDR3aa: CASSIGQGPSYEQYF; CDR3nt: TGTGCCAGCAGCATCGGACAGGGGCCCTCCTACGAGCAGTACTTC; j_gene: TRBJ2-7; v_gene: TRBV7-8; abundance: -; d_gene: TRBD1
CDR3aa: CASSPTFGAMVEKLFF; CDR3nt: TGTGCCAGTAGCCCCACCTTTGGGGCAATGGTTGAAAAACTGTTTTTT; j_gene: TRBJ1-4; v_gene: TRBV19; abundance: once; d_gene: -
CDR3aa: CASSSWTGEAFF; CDR3nt: TGTGCCAGCAGTTCCTGGACAGGCGAAGCTTTCTTT; j_gene: TRBJ1-1; v_gene: TRBV6-5; abundance: -; d_gene: TRBD1
CDR3aa: CASSGTGTGGYDGYTF; CDR3nt: TGTGCCAGCAGTGGTACCGGGACAGGGGGGTACGATGGCTACACCTTC; j_gene: TRBJ1-2; v_gene: TRBV2; abundance: -; d_gene: TRBD1
CDR3aa: CASSQSGYSSYNEQFF; CDR3nt: TGTGCCAGCAGCCAAAGCGGGTACAGCTCCTACAATGAGCAGTTCTTC; j_gene: TRBJ2-1; v_gene: TRBV14; abundance: -; d_gene: -
CDR3aa: CASSSLLKGYEQYF; CDR3nt: TGTGCCAGCAGTTCCCTACTTAAAGGGTACGAGCAGTACTTC; j_gene: TRBJ2-7; v_gene: TRBV6-5; abundance: -; d_gene: -
CDR3aa: CASSYSSGGSYEQYF; CDR3nt: TGTGCCAGCAGTTACTCGAGTGGGGGGAGTTACGAGCAGTACTTC; j_gene: TRBJ2-7; v_gene: TRBV6-6; abundance: -; d_gene: -
CDR3aa: CASSDRFVNYGYTF; CDR3nt: TGTGCCAGCAGCGACCGATTCGTCAACTATGGCTACACCTTC; j_gene: TRBJ1-2; v_gene: TRBV11-2; abundance: -; d_gene: -
CDR3aa: CASSLVGWDNAYGYTF; CDR3nt: TGTGCCAGCAGCTTGGTGGGGTGGGACAACGCCTATGGCTACACCTTC; j_gene: TRBJ1-2; v_gene: TRBV5-4; abundance: -; d_gene: -
CDR3aa: CASSLAEPYNEQFF; CDR3nt: TGCGCCAGCAGCTTGGCCGAGCCCTACAATGAGCAGTTCTTC; j_gene: TRBJ2-1; v_gene: TRBV5-1; abundance: -; d_gene: -